The present entry profiles one T cell receptor (beta chain) with its context. It lacks a known antigen. The sample holds no much larger clone one base away, and base qualities are not on file. The germline V end is reduced by 2 bases and the J end by 8 bases; junction bases left unmatched: 8. CDR1 and CDR2, per the germline V gene, are SGHTA and FQGNSA. Spanning cysteine to phenylalanine, the CDR3 consists of 14 amino acids. Only the CDR3 part of the read is kept: 42 bases, read in frame from the first base. The cohort consisted of 600 or so healthy bone marrow donors. At the time of sampling, every cohort member was nominally healthy, though immune exposures that went unrecorded were likely present. The donor tested CMV seropositive and was one of the 289 seropositive cohort members. A peripheral blood sample was collected from each donor, and TCR beta sequencing was performed on peripheral blood mononuclear cells. The Qiagen DNeasy Blood Extraction Kit was used to extract genomic DNA from the blood cell samples.

This entry is derived from a study of cytomegalovirus exposure and HLA in healthy donors (TCRdb year 2017). At the level of the whole study: According to an earlier analysis of 550 to 750 of the donors, some 180 million T cells yielded approximately 120 million unique TCR beta sequences and about 300 Gb of sequence data. In a later genetic analysis, genome-wide SNP genotypes for about 65% of the 666 donors were used, and that subset was treated as a discovery cohort. In a later analysis, previously published TCR beta repertoires from 500 to 750 donors were re-analyzed and high-resolution HLA genotyping was added so that TCR occurrence patterns could be studied. An earlier analysis of several hundred of the donors applied high-throughput TCR beta sequencing to assess whether each TCR beta V gene segment acted as functional or pseudogenic. Among the approximately 430 genotyped donors, approximately 82% belonged to the genetic ancestry cluster associated with self-reported Caucasian donors. Roughly 300 gigabases of sequencing data and 91 million or so unique TCR sequences made up an early release that covered several hundred HLA-typed donors. The study was designed to test whether signatures of past pathogen exposure could be identified by cataloging public T cell receptors. All discovery cohort repertoires had been generated using a single sequencing platform. Across some 400 genotyped donors of the cohort, an average of roughly 200,000 unique TCR beta nucleotide sequences per donor were sequenced, and 15% to 20% of those sequences were non-productive. The number of typed donors differed by locus: roughly 620-630 for A, B, C, DRB1 and DQB1; some 500 for DQA1; 606 for DPA1; and some 470 for DPB1. Donor age, sex, ethnicity and CMV serostatus were compiled together with the repertoire data. The study used immunosequencing to profile the T cell repertoires of 666 subjects and linked those repertoires to cytomegalovirus serostatus. To predict cytomegalovirus infection status, the study brought together high-throughput TCR immunosequencing, statistical association of individual TCRs with disease status, and machine learning. A separate validation cohort of some 130 different subjects was used in addition to the 666-subject first cohort. Class I and class II HLA loci were covered by the typing at four-digit resolution. Because of strong linkage in the cohort, 5 or 6 DR-DQ haplotypes were treated as single units for association and clustering. Rather than drawing on any new phenotypic data, the later analysis identified candidate immune exposures from TCR beta sequences and the way those sequences occurred across donors.

Points the paper makes about the study in general: Assigning TCR associations to individual alleles was difficult when HLA alleles, especially DR and DQ, strongly co-occurred. Across donors, most TCR sequences were observed very rarely, whereas some public TCRs were present in many individuals. A later analysis reported that several top co-occurrence clusters appeared linked to parvovirus B19, influenza, CMV and Epstein-Barr virus. The cohort was sequenced for TCR beta chains only, and without alpha or paired-chain data the features that could be detected were limited. The earlier analysis of around 600 of the donors excluded some 16 rarely observed V segments, including chromosome 9 orphons, because counts were too low. The study listed approximately 150 TCR beta chains as associated with cytomegalovirus. An earlier analysis of some 590 of the donors showed that most TCR beta V segments appeared in productive rearrangements either about 87% or about 30% of the time, which broadly matched IMGT annotations. At a false discovery rate of 0.05, a later analysis linked fewer than 20,000 TCR beta sequences to specific HLA alleles. The presence/absence analyses assumed that sequencing depth was roughly uniform across donors, and that assumption may not be true. In a later analysis, TCR association rates were found to vary across HLA loci, with the most associated TCRs seen for DRB1 alleles and the fewest for HLA-C alleles. In vitro tests confirmed that a few of the cytomegalovirus-associated TCR beta chains recognize cytomegalovirus antigens. In a later analysis, HLA-associated TCR beta chains showed more clonal expansion and lower generation probabilities than non-associated chains that were equally common. Because HLA typing was unavailable for some donors at each locus, only the typed subset was used in association tests. For the cohort, immune exposure information was limited to CMV serostatus. The authors suggested that the approach could potentially be extended to other disease states and immunological phenotypes. In a later genetic analysis, fewer N-insertions in productive TCRs were reported among donors in an Asian-associated ancestry cluster than the roughly 700-donor mean. Most CMV-associated TCR beta chains appeared to be HLA-restricted in a later analysis, and the HLA associations seemed to be driven largely by CMV exposure. The classifier was reported to diagnose cytomegalovirus status with high specificity and sensitivity in both the original cohort and the validation cohort. Some IMGT-functional V segments, including TRBV6-2 and TRBV6-3, could not be told apart with the 87-base-pair reads, so those segments were excluded. In a later genetic analysis, a missense DCLRE1C variant was associated with V-gene and J-gene trimming of TCR beta chains, and the association was replicated in an independent cohort. A group of highly shared sequence variants was considered likely to be a technical artifact of the sequencing pipeline. Correlated functional status among segregating V segments might reflect linkage disequilibrium, but an unknown experimental factor could not be ruled out. A further reported finding was that TCR beta sequences accurately predicted the HLA-A and HLA-B alleles for most subjects in the first cohort.

The library was generated by the immunoSEQ multiplex PCR assay. For the multiplex PCR, a mixture combining 60 forward primers for TCR Vbeta segments and 13 reverse primers for TCR Jbeta segments was used. Amplification of the CDR3 region of rearranged TCR beta genes was performed with a multiplex PCR assay on genomic DNA. Amplified TCR beta libraries were sequenced as 87-base-pair reads on the Illumina HiSeq System. The paper's data handling went like this. A later analysis counted around 72 million unique TCR beta chains across the 670 or so repertoires, and some 11 million of these chains were shared by at least two donors. Raw reads were error-corrected and collapsed into unique sequences with a nearest-neighbor algorithm that merged closely related sequences to remove PCR and sequencing errors. To assign V, D and J gene segments, CDR3 sequences were aligned to IMGT reference sequences. Each retained sequence needed at least a six-nucleotide match to both a V gene segment and a J gene segment. Rearrangements were called productive when the CDR3 lacked stop codons and stayed in frame with V and J; all others were non-productive. CDR3 was defined by IMGT convention, running from the second conserved V-encoded cysteine to the conserved J-encoded phenylalanine. In an earlier analysis of more than 550 of the donors, sequences lacking an unambiguous match to a single V gene segment were excluded. An earlier analysis of fewer than 750 of the donors classified V segments as functional when productive rearrangements were above 56.7% and as segregating when the standard deviation between donors was above 5%. A statistical classification framework was developed to diagnose cytomegalovirus status using the catalog of TCR beta chain sequences. V and J gene assignment, in a later analysis, came from comparing TCR nucleotide sequences with IMGT/GENE-DB human TR gene sequences. In a later analysis, CDR3 sequences and most-parsimonious VDJ recombination scenarios were assigned using the TCRdist pipeline. In a later analysis, each TCR beta chain was defined by its CDR3 amino acid sequence together with its V-gene family, and reads lacking a unique V-gene family were excluded. In a later analysis, approximately 640 highly shared, low-generation-probability nucleotide sequences were removed to address suspected cross-contamination and a sequencing artifact. In a later analysis, a clonal expansion index for each public chain was calculated from normalized within-repertoire ranks of inferred template counts. A later analysis computed generation probabilities with a VDJ recombination model fitted to out-of-frame rearrangements, and checked the results against IGoR. In a later analysis, TCR-TCR, TCR-HLA and TCR-CMV co-occurrence was scored with hypergeometric tests, and a repertoire-size bias correction was applied to TCR pairs. In a later analysis, false discovery rates were estimated by permuting HLA or CMV assignments 20 times. A later analysis grouped co-occurring TCRs with DBSCAN, adding TCRdist sequence similarity when clustering within HLA-allele-positive subsets. For co-occurrence clustering, repertoires with fewer than 30,000 or more than 120,000 public chains were excluded, along with several repertoires with anomalous nucleotide sharing. This immuneACCESS table, as held by TCRdb, lists in-frame sequences with V and J called but not all clones. Of the missing ones, under half trace to an unresolved V gene in checked studies; the others have no known cause. The V and J calls and clone size are taken from that table; D and trimming were inferred from the DNA. The sample table lists roughly 100,000 clones, 65% to 80% of them with a count of one. Clones ranked in the top ten supply 10% to 13% of the sample.

The V and J segments used are TRBV7-2 and TRBJ1-2; 7 nucleotides in the junction match TRBD1. The TCR comes from a woman in her late teens or twenties in good health and CMV-seropositive. Sequenced input: PBMCs. CDR3 sequence: CASSLMRQGSGYTF. The DNA reads TGTGCCAGCAGCTTAATGAGACAGGGCAGCGGCTACACCTTC.